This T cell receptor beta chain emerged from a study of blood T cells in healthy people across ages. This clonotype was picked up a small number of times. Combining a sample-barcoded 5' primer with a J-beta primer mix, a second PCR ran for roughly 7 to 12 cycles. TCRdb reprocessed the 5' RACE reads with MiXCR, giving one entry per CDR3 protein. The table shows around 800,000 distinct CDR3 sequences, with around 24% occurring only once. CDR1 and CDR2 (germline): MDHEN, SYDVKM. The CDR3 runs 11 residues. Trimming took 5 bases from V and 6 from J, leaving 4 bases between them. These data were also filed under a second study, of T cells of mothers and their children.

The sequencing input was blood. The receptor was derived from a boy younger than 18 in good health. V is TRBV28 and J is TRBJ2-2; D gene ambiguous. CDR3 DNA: TGTGCCAGCAGTGTCCCCGGGGAGCTGTTTTTT. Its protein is CASSVPGELFF.